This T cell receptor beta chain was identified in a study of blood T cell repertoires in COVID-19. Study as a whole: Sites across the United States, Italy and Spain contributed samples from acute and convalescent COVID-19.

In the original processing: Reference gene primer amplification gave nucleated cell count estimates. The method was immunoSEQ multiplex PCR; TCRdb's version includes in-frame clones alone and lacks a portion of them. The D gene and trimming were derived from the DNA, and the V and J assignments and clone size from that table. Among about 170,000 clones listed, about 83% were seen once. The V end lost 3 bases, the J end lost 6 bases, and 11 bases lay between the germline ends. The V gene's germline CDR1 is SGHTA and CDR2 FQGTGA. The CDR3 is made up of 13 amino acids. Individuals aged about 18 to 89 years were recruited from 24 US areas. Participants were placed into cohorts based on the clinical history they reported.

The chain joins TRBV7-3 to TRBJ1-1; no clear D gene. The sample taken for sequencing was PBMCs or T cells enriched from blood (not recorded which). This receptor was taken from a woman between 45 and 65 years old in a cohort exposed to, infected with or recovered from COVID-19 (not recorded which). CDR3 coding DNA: TGTGCCAGCAGCTTCGAGAGGGAGTCTGAAGCTTTCTTT. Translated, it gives CASSFERESEAFF.